The sequence of this T cell receptor beta chain was determined in a study of Ad26.COV2.S vaccination and SARS-CoV-2 variants. Produced via immunoSEQ multiplex PCR; TCRdb's table is partial and in-frame only. The table shows 46,000 or so clones, with about 83% occurring only once. Whole-study results and caveats: Placebo and vaccine recipients had non-spike TCR breadth that was similar.

A word on this clone: What it binds is unknown.

Sequencing used peripheral blood, obtained after recovery from COVID-19. The source is a human donor who had recovered from COVID-19.

CDR3 protein: CASGLGSGAGGYTF. CDR3 sequence (DNA): TGTGCCAGTGGGCTGGGGTCGGGGGCCGGTGGCTACACCTTC. J is TRBJ1-2 and V is TRBV19, with a possible D match to TRBD1 (6 bases). CDR3 length equals 14 residues. V was pared by 8 bases and J by 7 bases, with 20 bases between. Looked up from germline, CDR1 is LNHDA and CDR2 is SQIVND (reference sequence).